The following is a T cell receptor beta chain sequence with its context. Germline loops: CDR1 MNHEY, CDR2 SMNVEV (reference sequence). The ends were cut back, 8 bases at V and 4 bases at J, with 15 bases in the middle. This CDR3 spans 14 amino acids. As handled by the study authors: Amplifying reference gene primers gave estimates of nucleated cell counts. This table comes from immunoSEQ multiplex PCR, and its TCRdb copy is limited to in-frame clones, with some not included. Clone size and V and J calls were adopted from that table, with D and trimming inferred from the DNA. This sample yields approximately 280,000 clones, of which 80% to 90% are seen a single time; 11% belongs to the top ten. The source of the sample is a study of blood T cell repertoires in COVID-19. Study as a whole: Italy, Spain and the United States were the sources of the convalescent and acute COVID-19 samples. Sources were T cells, B-cell-depleted T cells, or PBMCs; the material itself was cDNA or gDNA.

The sequenced material came from peripheral blood. V usage is TRBV27 and J usage is TRBJ1-5; D not certain. The origin of this receptor is a woman aged 65 to 85 with acute or convalescent COVID-19. The CDR3 DNA reads as TGTGCCAGCGCTTCCCCGAGGCGAAATCAGCCCCAGCATTTT. It is translated as CASASPRRNQPQHF.